This T cell receptor beta chain was identified in a study of T cells in Graves' hyperthyroidism and ophthalmopathy. Only a few counts were recorded for this clonotype. As yet, its antigen is unknown. Exclusion of patients followed from uncontrolled infection, other autoimmune disease, pregnancy or lactation. Diagnosis rested on symptoms, serum thyroxine and TRAb, thyroid ultrasound, and orbital computed tomography. Germline lookup yields CDR1 SGHNT and CDR2 YYREEE (reference sequence). V lost 7 bases and J lost 1, with 12 bases in between. The CDR3 is 14 residues long. TCR beta CDR3 regions were amplified from RNA. The primer set for the first-round RT-PCR of the TCR CDR3 was HTBI. MiXCR, applied by TCRdb to the multiplex PCR reads, yields one record per CDR3 protein. The table has more than 300,000 distinct CDR3 sequences, roughly 18% seen once. Regarding the study as a whole: Expanded thyroid clonotypes (above 0.001) were mostly also found in blood. Ophthalmopathy was model-predicted a median around seven months pre-onset.

Sequenced input: blood. This sequence joins TRBV5-4 and TRBJ1-3; TRBD1 is a possible D gene (5 bases). The sequence derives from a man between 18 and 29 years old with Graves' ophthalmopathy. The CDR3 region has the DNA TGTGCCAGCGAGACTAGGGGATCTGGAAACACCATATATTTT. This sequence encodes CASETRGSGNTIYF.